A selection of T cell receptor beta chains follows, all from one sample in a study of identical twins. From the 5' RACE reads, TCRdb called clonotypes with MiXCR, one entry per CDR3 protein. This table has about 220,000 distinct CDR3 sequences, 5% to 7% appearing once. These data also formed part of another study, on T cells expressing NK-cell markers.

Source material: CD8+ T cells sorted from blood. These receptors were taken from a woman aged 18-30 years in good health. CDR3s include the opening cysteine and the closing phenylalanine or tryptophan. The order of the fields is V gene, D gene, clone size, J gene, CDR3 DNA, CDR3 protein. The D gene is left open where the match is weak. Part of the rows lack a size; the others show once, few, many or a class for expanded clones.

>TRBV4-1|TRBD1|.|TRBJ2-5
TGCGCCAGCAGCCAACAGGACAGGGGACAGACCCAGTACTTC
CASSQQDRGQTQYF
>TRBV10-3|.|many|TRBJ2-3
TGTGCCATTGCCAGTGGGAGCGATACGCAGTATTTT
CAIASGSDTQYF
>TRBV2|TRBD2|few|TRBJ2-5
TGTGCCAGCAGATCGACTAGCGGTGTTGGAGAGACCCAGTACTTC
CASRSTSGVGETQYF
>TRBV27|TRBD1|many|TRBJ2-1
TGTGCCAGCAGTTGGGTGGCAGGGGGCACGAGTGAGCAGTTCTTC
CASSWVAGGTSEQFF
>TRBV9|TRBD2|.|TRBJ2-3
TGTGCCAGCAGCGGTTTAGCGGGGGAGCGCACAGATACGCAGTATTTT
CASSGLAGERTDTQYF
>TRBV7-7|.|few|TRBJ2-1
TGTGCCAGCAGCGACCGACCCGGCTCCTACAATGAGCAGTTCTTC
CASSDRPGSYNEQFF
>TRBV7-8|TRBD2|few|TRBJ2-7
TGTGCCAGCAGCTTAGCGCTGAACCATTGGGAGGGGGAGCAGTACTTC
CASSLALNHWEGEQYF
>TRBV7-9|.|.|TRBJ2-1
TGTGCCAGCAGCCGCCCGGAAGGCTCCTACAATGAGCAGTTCTTC
CASSRPEGSYNEQFF
>TRBV27|TRBD2|many|TRBJ2-7
TGTGCCAGCAGTTCCCTGGGCGGGGGGACTGAGGAGGACGAGCAGTACTTC
CASSSLGGGTEEDEQYF
>TRBV7-4|.|.|TRBJ2-7
TGTGCCAGCAGCCACGGGCCTGCCCAAGGCTCCTACGAGCAGTACTTC
CASSHGPAQGSYEQYF
>TRBV7-2|.|.|TRBJ1-5
TGTGCCAGCAGCTCAGAACAGGTTTGGGGGCCCCAGCATTTT
CASSSEQVWGPQHF
>TRBV25-1|TRBD1|.|TRBJ1-1
TGTGCCAGCAGTGAATACGTGTTCGGGACAGCTGAAGCTTTCTTT
CASSEYVFGTAEAFF
>TRBV12-3/TRBV12-4|.|many|TRBJ1-5
TGTGCCGTGGGGGACAATCATCAGCCCCAGCATTTT
CAVGDNHQPQHF
>TRBV3-1|TRBD1|many|TRBJ2-1
TGTGCCAGCAGCCAAACAGGGGTCCTATACAATGAGCAGTTCTTC
CASSQTGVLYNEQFF
>TRBV20-1|.|many|TRBJ2-1
TGCAGTGCTAGAGATATCGTAGCGGCCGCCTACAATGAGCAGTTCTTC
CSARDIVAAAYNEQFF
>TRBV3-1|.|.|TRBJ1-1
TGTGCCAGCAGCCAAGATTGGGGGAACACTGAAGCTTTCTTT
CASSQDWGNTEAFF
>TRBV3-1|TRBD2|few|TRBJ2-5
TGTGCCAGCAGCCAAAGGCTAGCGGGGGCACAAGAGACCCAGTACTTC
CASSQRLAGAQETQYF
>TRBV6-2/TRBV6-3|.|many|TRBJ2-3
TGTGCCAGCAGCCCCCCTTCACAAGATACGCAGTATTTT
CASSPPSQDTQYF
>TRBV12-3/TRBV12-4|.|.|TRBJ1-1
TGTGCCAGCAGTTTCAGGGCTGAAGCTTTCTTT
CASSFRAEAFF
>TRBV10-3|.|.|TRBJ2-5
TGTGCCATCAGCCCGGACTGGAAAGAGACCCAGTACTTC
CAISPDWKETQYF
>TRBV25-1|TRBD1|.|TRBJ1-1
TGTGCCAGCAGTGAATTAGGGACAGGGACGAACACTGAAGCTTTCTTT
CASSELGTGTNTEAFF
>TRBV27|.|.|TRBJ2-7
TGTGCCAGCAGTCTCTCCGGGACCGGTTCCTACGAGCAGTACTTC
CASSLSGTGSYEQYF
>TRBV5-6|TRBD2|.|TRBJ2-3
TGTGCCAGCAGCCTCGGCACTAGCGGGGGTCCTAGCACAGATACGCAGTATTTT
CASSLGTSGGPSTDTQYF
>TRBV7-9|.|.|TRBJ2-7
TGTGCCAGCGGCAGCGAGCAGTACTTC
CASGSEQYF
>TRBV5-5|TRBD2|few|TRBJ2-5
TGTGCCAGCAGCCTCCGGGGACTAGCGGGAGCGGGGAGAGAGACCCAGTACTTC
CASSLRGLAGAGRETQYF
>TRBV12-3/TRBV12-4|TRBD2|.|TRBJ2-5
TGTGCCAGCAGTTTGGCGGGAGTCTCAGAGACCCAGTACTTC
CASSLAGVSETQYF
>TRBV9|.|.|TRBJ1-1
TGTGCCAGCAGCGTAGGGACACTGGGCACTGAAGCTTTCTTT
CASSVGTLGTEAFF
>TRBV3-1|TRBD1|many|TRBJ2-1
TGTGCCAGCAGCCAAGCTAGTGGGACAGCAGTCAATGAGCAGTTCTTC
CASSQASGTAVNEQFF
>TRBV25-1|.|.|TRBJ1-2
TGTGCCAGCAGTCCTGAAGGCGGGATTCGTGGCTACACCTTC
CASSPEGGIRGYTF
>TRBV12-3/TRBV12-4|.|.|TRBJ2-5
TGTGCCAGCAGTATGGACTTAGAGACCCAGTACTTC
CASSMDLETQYF
>TRBV10-3|.|.|TRBJ2-5
TGTGCCATCAGGAGGACTCCAACCGCGCCAGCGGATTTCAAAGAGACCCAGTACTTC
CAIRRTPTAPADFKETQYF
>TRBV12-3/TRBV12-4|TRBD2|many|TRBJ2-5
TGTGCCAGCAGGGAGACTAGCGGGGGACTTCAAGAGACCCAGTACTTC
CASRETSGGLQETQYF
>TRBV29-1|.|.|TRBJ1-2
TGCAGCGTTGTGACAGGACATAGCTATGGCTACACCTTC
CSVVTGHSYGYTF
>TRBV6-5|TRBD1|many|TRBJ2-3
TGTGCCAGCAGTTACTCCTGGGACAGGGGAACAGATACGCAGTATTTT
CASSYSWDRGTDTQYF
>TRBV4-1|.|.|TRBJ1-1
TGCGCCAGCAGCCCCGGGACAAGGACTGAAGCTTTCTTT
CASSPGTRTEAFF
>TRBV7-2|.|many|TRBJ1-1
TGTGCCAGCAGCCAAATCAGGAACACTGAAGCTTTCTTT
CASSQIRNTEAFF
>TRBV29-1|.|many|TRBJ1-2
TGCAGCGTTGAAGCCAGGTTTTATGGCTACACCTTC
CSVEARFYGYTF
>TRBV25-1|.|.|TRBJ2-2
TGTGCCAGCCGCCTAAGGGGGAACACCGGGGAGCTGTTTTTT
CASRLRGNTGELFF
>TRBV30|.|.|TRBJ1-1
TGTGCCTGGAGTGTAGGTAAAGAAGCTTTCTTT
CAWSVGKEAFF
>TRBV28|.|.|TRBJ2-7
TGTGCCAGCAGTTCCCCCCGAACTAGCAGAGCCTACGAGCAGTACTTC
CASSSPRTSRAYEQYF
>TRBV20-1|.|.|TRBJ2-7
TGCAGTGCTAACCCCCGGACAGAGGCTCTCTACGAGCAGTACTTC
CSANPRTEALYEQYF
>TRBV3-1|.|.|TRBJ1-2
TGTGCCAGCAGCCAAGAATTGCGGGGAGGTGGCTACACCTTC
CASSQELRGGGYTF
>TRBV4-1|.|few|TRBJ2-7
TGCGCCAGCAGCCAAGTCCAGGAGGCCTACGAGCAGTACTTC
CASSQVQEAYEQYF
>TRBV7-9|TRBD2|.|TRBJ2-5
TGTGCCAGCAGCTTATTGGGCCCGGGGGGGGAGACCCAGTACTTC
CASSLLGPGGETQYF
>TRBV10-2|.|.|TRBJ2-7
TGCGCCAGCAGTGAGATGGGGCGCCACTACGAGCCGTACTTC
CASSEMGRHYEPYF
>TRBV20-1|.|many|TRBJ2-5
TGCAGTGCTAGAGATGGGTCAGAACAAGAGACCCAGTACTTC
CSARDGSEQETQYF
>TRBV7-9|.|few|TRBJ2-1
TGTGCCAGCAGCTTTACCCTAGACAATGAGCAGTTCTTC
CASSFTLDNEQFF
>TRBV6-5|.|few|TRBJ1-1
TGTGCCAGCAGTTACGAGGGAGACACTGAAGCTTTCTTT
CASSYEGDTEAFF
>TRBV7-2|.|few|TRBJ1-1
TGTGCCAGCAGCTTAGTACTGGGGAACACTGAAGCTTTCTTT
CASSLVLGNTEAFF
>TRBV28|TRBD1|few|TRBJ2-7
TGTGCCAGCAGTCTACGGACAGGGGAGTCCTACGAGCAGTACTTC
CASSLRTGESYEQYF
>TRBV21-1|.|.|TRBJ1-1
TGTGCCAGCAGCAAATCAGGAGGATTCGAAGCTTTCTTT
CASSKSGGFEAFF
>TRBV7-2|TRBD1|many|TRBJ2-5
TGTGCCAGCAGCTTAGTCGCCAGGGCAGGGGGCCAAGAGACCCAGTACTTC
CASSLVARAGGQETQYF
>TRBV10-3|.|few|TRBJ2-2
TGTGCCATCAGGGAGAAACCCCGGGACGTTAACACCGGGGAGCTGTTTTTT
CAIREKPRDVNTGELFF
>TRBV7-8|TRBD1|many|TRBJ2-1
TGTGCCAGCAGCTTCACTGGCACAGGGGGCAATAGGTGGGAGTTCTTC
CASSFTGTGGNRWEFF
>TRBV20-1|.|few|TRBJ1-1
TGCAGTGCTCCGACGGGATTGGAAGCTTTCTTT
CSAPTGLEAFF